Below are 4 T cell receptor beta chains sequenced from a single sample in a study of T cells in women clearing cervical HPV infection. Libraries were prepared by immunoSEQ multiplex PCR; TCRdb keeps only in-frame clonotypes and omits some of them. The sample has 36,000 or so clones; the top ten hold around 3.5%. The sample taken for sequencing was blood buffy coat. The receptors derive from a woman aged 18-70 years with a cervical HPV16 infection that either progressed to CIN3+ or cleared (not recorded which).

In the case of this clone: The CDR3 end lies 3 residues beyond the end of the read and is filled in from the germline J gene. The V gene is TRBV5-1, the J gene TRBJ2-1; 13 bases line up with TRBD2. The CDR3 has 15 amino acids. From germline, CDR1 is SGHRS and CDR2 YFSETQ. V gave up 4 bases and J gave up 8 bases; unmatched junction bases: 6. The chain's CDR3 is CASSRGLAGSDEQFF. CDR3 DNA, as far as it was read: TGCGCCAGCAGCAGGGGACTAGCGGGATCGGATGAG. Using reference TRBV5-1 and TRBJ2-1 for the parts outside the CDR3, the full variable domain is KAGVTQTPRYLIKTRGQQVTLSCSPISGHRSVSWYQQTPGQGLQFLFEYFSETQRNKGNFPGRFSGRQFSNSRSEMNVSTLELGDSALYLCASSRGLAGSDEQFFGPGTRLTVL.

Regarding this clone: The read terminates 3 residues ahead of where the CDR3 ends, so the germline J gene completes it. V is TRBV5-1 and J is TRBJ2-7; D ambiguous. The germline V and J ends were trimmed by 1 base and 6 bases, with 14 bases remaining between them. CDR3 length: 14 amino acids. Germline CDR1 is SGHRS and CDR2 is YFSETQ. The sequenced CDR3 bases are TGCGCCAGCAGCTTGATGCGGTCTCCTCTCGAG. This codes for CASSLMRSPLE. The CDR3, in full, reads CASSLMRSPLEQYF.

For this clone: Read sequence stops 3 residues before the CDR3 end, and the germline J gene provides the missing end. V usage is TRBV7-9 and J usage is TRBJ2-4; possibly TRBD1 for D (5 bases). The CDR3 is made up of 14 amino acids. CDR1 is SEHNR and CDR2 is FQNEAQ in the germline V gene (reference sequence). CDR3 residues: CASSLGRGSYGQYF. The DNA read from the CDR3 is TGTGCCAGCAGCTTAGGAAGGGGCAGCTATGGT.

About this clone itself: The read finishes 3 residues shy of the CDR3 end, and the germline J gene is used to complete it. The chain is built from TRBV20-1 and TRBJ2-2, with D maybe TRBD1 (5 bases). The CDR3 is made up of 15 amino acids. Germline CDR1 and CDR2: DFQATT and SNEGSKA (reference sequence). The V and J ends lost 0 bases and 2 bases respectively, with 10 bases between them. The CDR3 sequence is CSARDKTDNTGELFF. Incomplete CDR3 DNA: TGCAGTGCTAGAGATAAGACAGACAACACCGGGGAG.